The following is a T cell receptor beta chain sequence with its context. What it binds is unknown. This sample is drawn from a study of cytomegalovirus exposure and HLA in healthy donors. Study-level information: From 150 million to 200 million T cells, an earlier analysis saw roughly 120 million unique TCR beta sequences. Study-level findings and limits: Equally common other TCR beta chains were less clonally expanded than HLA-associated ones, a later analysis found. The Asian-associated ancestry cluster reportedly had fewer N-insertions than the roughly 670-donor mean in a later analysis.

PCR primers comprised 60 Vbeta and 13 Jbeta primers. Data came from immunoSEQ multiplex PCR; TCRdb stores just in-frame clones and leaves some out. This repertoire shows fewer than 200,000 clones, 77% found once; its top ten account for roughly 2.6%. J lost 4 bases, V lost 4 bases, and 5 bases had no gene match. Germline CDR1 reads SGHAT; CDR2 reads FQNNGV. There are 14 residues in the CDR3. This TCR derives from a woman aged 40 to 49 in good health and CMV-seropositive. Sequenced input: PBMCs. The V call is TRBV11-2, the J call TRBJ2-7, with 9 nucleotides matching TRBD1. CDR3 amino acids: CASSSQQGAYEQYF. The CDR3 bases are TGTGCCAGCAGCTCACAACAGGGGGCTTACGAGCAGTACTTC.